A single sample gave rise to the 32 T cell receptor beta chains below, sequenced in a study of cytomegalovirus exposure and HLA in healthy donors. Researchers ran the PCR with 60 Vbeta and 13 Jbeta primers. Clones were sequenced by immunoSEQ multiplex PCR, and TCRdb holds only the in-frame ones, with some missing. Here the sample spans approximately 100,000 clones, more than 70% being singletons. The specimen sequenced was PBMCs. These receptors all stem from a man aged 25 to 40 in good health and CMV-seronegative.

The chain has TRBV2 and TRBJ1-1, with TRBD1 identical over 7 bases. Germline values: CDR1 SNHLY, CDR2 FYNNEI. The CDR3 loop spans 14 amino acids. V lost 11 bases to trimming and J lost 5 bases; unmatched junction nucleotides: 14. DNA for the CDR3: TGTGCCGGAAGTAAAAGGGGGCGGGGAACTGAAGCTTTCTTT. Translated, it gives CAGSKRGRGTEAFF.

This clone was detected only once. As DNA, the CDR3 is TGTGCCAGCAGCTTGACGGACAGGGGAAACACCATATATTTT. This encodes CASSLTDRGNTIYF. V and J are TRBV9 and TRBJ1-3; 7 bases are a match to TRBD1. Germline V gene data show CDR1 as SGDLS and CDR2 as YYNGEE. The CDR3 runs 14 residues. V trimming: 4 bases; J trimming: 4 bases; junction bases outside the gene matches: 5.

J is TRBJ2-2 and V is TRBV29-1; TRBD1 is a possible D gene (5 bases). With 6 bases removed from V and 8 bases from J, the gap between germline ends came to 16 bases. Germline CDR1 is SQVTM and CDR2 is ANQGSEA. This CDR3 comprises 13 residues. The CDR3 region is CSVRPQGDGELFF. DNA for the CDR3: TGCAGCGTCCGACCCCAGGGCGATGGGGAGCTGTTTTTT.

This chain's CDR3 is CASSFDTEQYF. CDR3 bases: TGTGCCAGCAGCTTTGACACTGAGCAGTACTTC. The chain has TRBV7-2 and TRBJ2-7; D is ambiguous. Germline lookup yields CDR1 SGHTA and CDR2 FQGNSA. This CDR3 has 11 amino acids. The V end lost 3 bases, the J end lost 7 bases, and 7 bases lay between the germline ends.

The rearrangement links TRBV11-2 to TRBJ2-7; TRBD1 is a possible D gene (5 bases). Germline lookup yields CDR1 SGHAT and CDR2 FQNNGV. CDR3 length: 15 amino acids. V dropped 0 bases and J dropped 0 bases, with 9 bases sitting between them. CDR3 in DNA: TGTGCCAGCAGCTTAGACAGGGCCCTCTCCTACGAGCAGTACTTC. Translation: CASSLDRALSYEQYF.

The chain joins TRBV6-1 to TRBJ1-4; no clear D. Germline V gives CDR1 MNHNS, CDR2 SASEGT. The CDR3 runs 14 residues. The V end lost 6 bases, the J end lost 5 bases, and 13 bases lay between the germline ends. The CDR3 bases are TGTGCCAGCAGCCCACCCACACCCAATGAAAAACTGTTTTTT. Translating gives CASSPPTPNEKLFF.

The chain uses TRBV5-6 and TRBJ2-7; possible D gene TRBD2, 7 bases. The ends were cut back, 4 bases at V and 4 bases at J, with 18 bases in the middle. CDR3 length: 15 amino acids. Germline loops: CDR1 SGHDT, CDR2 YYEEEE. CDR3 residues: CASSPGGAAVYEQYF. The CDR3 nucleotides read TGTGCCAGCAGCCCTGGGGGGGCGGCCGTATACGAGCAGTACTTC.

The J gene is TRBJ1-3, the V gene TRBV2; maybe TRBD1 (6 bases). Per germline, CDR1 SNHLY and CDR2 FYNNEI. Trimming took 6 bases from V and 0 from J, leaving 12 bases between them. The CDR3 spans 15 residues. The CDR3 region is CASRTGRDSGNTIYF. The CDR3 DNA sequence: TGTGCCAGCAGGACAGGACGAGACTCTGGAAACACCATATATTTT.

The chain is built from TRBV29-1 and TRBJ1-1, with D possibly being TRBD1 (5 bases). The CDR3 covers 13 residues. Germline CDR1 and CDR2: SQVTM and ANQGSEA. V lost 3 bases and J 8 bases, leaving 16 bases between the germline ends. CDR3 amino acids: CSVDLGRGREAFF. CDR3 in DNA: TGCAGCGTTGATCTAGGAAGGGGTAGGGAAGCTTTCTTT.

With regard to this clone: One junction end does not reproduce the germline sequence, and a read error may be involved. The rearrangement uses TRBV7-7 and TRBJ2-7; possible D gene TRBD2, 6 bases. This CDR3 spans 13 amino acids. Per germline, CDR1 SSHAT and CDR2 FNYEAQ (reference sequence). CDR3 region: CASSFTNGGEQYF. The DNA of the CDR3 is TGTGCTAGCAGCTTTACCAACGGGGGCGAGCAGTACTTC.

J is TRBJ2-7 and V is TRBV5-1, with 8 positions matching TRBD1. Trimming removed 4 bases from V and 7 bases from J; junction bases left unmatched: 7. The CDR3 is 13 residues long. In germline, CDR1 is SGHRS, CDR2 YFSETQ. CDR3 region: CASSGQGSGEQYF. The CDR3 DNA reads TGCGCCAGCAGCGGACAGGGCTCGGGAGAGCAGTACTTC.

The rearrangement joins TRBV2 to TRBJ2-7; tentative D call: TRBD2 (5 bases). V was pared by 10 bases and J by 4 bases, with 17 bases between. Germline lookup yields CDR1 SNHLY and CDR2 FYNNEI. There are 13 residues in the CDR3. In nucleotides, the CDR3 is TGTGCCATTCCGAGGGAAAGATCTTACGAGCAGTACTTC. Translation gives CAIPRERSYEQYF.

Only a few counts were recorded for this clone. V and J are TRBV11-1 and TRBJ2-3, with 7 bases fitting TRBD1. V was pared by 3 bases and J by 4 bases, with 4 bases of the junction left unmatched. The CDR3 has 14 amino acids. Per the germline V gene, CDR1 is SGHAT and CDR2 is FQDESV (reference sequence). The CDR3 coding sequence is TGTGCCAGCAGCTTGAGGGGGCCGGCAGATACGCAGTATTTT. Its translation: CASSLRGPADTQYF. Together with reference TRBV11-1 and TRBJ2-3, the CDR3 gives the full variable domain: EAEVAQSPRYKITEKSQAVAFWCDPISGHATLYWYRQILGQGPELLVQFQDESVVDDSQLPKDRFSAERLKGVDSTLKIQPAELGDSAMYLCASSLRGPADTQYFGPGTRLTVL.

V is TRBV9 and J is TRBJ2-4, with D tentatively TRBD1 (6 bases). V gave up 4 bases and J gave up 6 bases, with 14 bases separating them. This CDR3 is 14 amino acids long. From germline, CDR1 is SGDLS and CDR2 YYNGEE. CDR3 amino acids: CASSPGVRINIQYF. In DNA, the CDR3 is TGTGCCAGCAGCCCAGGGGTGCGAATAAACATTCAGTACTTC. The variable domain in full, completed from reference TRBV9 and TRBJ2-4, reads DSGVTQTPKHLITATGQRVTLRCSPRSGDLSVYWYQQSLDQGLQFLIQYYNGEERAKGNILERFSAQQFPDLHSELNLSSLELGDSALYFCASSPGVRINIQYFGAGTRLSVL.

The V gene is TRBV6-6, the J gene TRBJ2-7, with 9 bases matching TRBD2. The CDR3 is 15 residues long. V lost 0 bases, J lost 3 bases, and 3 bases stayed unmatched. The germline gives CDR1 MNHNY, CDR2 SVGAGI (reference sequence). Here the CDR3 reads CASSYSAGGHYEQYF. Written as DNA, the CDR3 is TGTGCCAGCAGTTACTCAGCGGGGGGACACTACGAGCAGTACTTC.

The chain couples TRBV7-2 to TRBJ2-1; 8 nucleotides align to TRBD1. V lost 4 bases and J lost 8; bases outside the gene matches: 4. Germline CDR1 and CDR2: SGHTA and FQGNSA. The CDR3 is 13 amino acids. CDR3 residues: CASSSDRVDEQFF. CDR3 DNA sequence: TGTGCCAGCAGCTCGGACAGGGTCGATGAGCAGTTCTTC.

The rearrangement joins TRBV21-1 to TRBJ2-5; the table's D call, TRBD1, has no DNA check behind it. TRBV21-1 is listed as a pseudogene. The CDR3 is made up of 14 amino acids. The CDR3 sequence: CASSKVQGRETQYF. The CDR3 nucleotides are TGTGCCAGCAGCAAAGTTCAGGGTCGGGAGACCCAGTACTTC.

The J gene is TRBJ1-5, the V gene TRBV6-6; weak D call: TRBD1 (6 bases). The CDR3 loop spans 14 amino acids. Trimming removed 6 bases from V and 3 bases from J, with 12 bases in between. Germline CDR1 MNHNY, CDR2 SVGAGI (reference sequence). CDR3 amino acids: CASRYRDINQPQHF. CDR3 coding DNA: TGTGCCAGCAGGTACAGGGACATCAATCAGCCCCAGCATTTT.

V gene TRBV5-1 combines with J gene TRBJ2-7; 10 bases are shared with TRBD1. The trim removed 4 bases at V and 5 bases at J, leaving 3 bases unmatched. The CDR3 is 13 amino acids. Germline assignment: CDR1 SGHRS and CDR2 YFSETQ. CDR3 amino acids: CASSGGTGDEQYF. CDR3 nucleotides: TGCGCCAGCAGCGGTGGGACAGGGGACGAGCAGTACTTC.

The genes are TRBV15 and TRBJ1-2; TRBD1 matches at 7 bases. Per the germline V gene, CDR1 is LNHNV and CDR2 is YYDKDF (reference sequence). The CDR3 is made up of 12 amino acids. V trimming: 3 bases; J trimming: 6 bases; junction bases outside the gene matches: 1. CDR3 DNA: TGTGCCACCAGCAGTGACAGGGATGGCTACACCTTC. Protein product: CATSSDRDGYTF. Supplemented by reference TRBV15 and TRBJ1-2, the full variable domain reads DAMVIQNPRYQVTQFGKPVTLSCSQTLNHNVMYWYQQKSSQAPKLLFHYYDKDFNNEADTPDNFQSRRPNTSFCFLDIRSPGLGDTAMYLCATSSDRDGYTFGSGTRLTVV.

As regards this clone: Other DNA sequences from this sample encode an identical CDR3 as well. The rearrangement links TRBV18 to TRBJ1-4, with 7 bases that match TRBD1. V was clipped by 6 bases and J by 2 bases; unmatched bases: 3. CDR3 size: 14 residues. CDR1 and CDR2 (germline): KGHSH, LQKENI. For the CDR3, the DNA is TGTGCCAGCTCCCCCAGGGGGACTAATGAAAAACTGTTTTTT. Its translation is CASSPRGTNEKLFF.

In the case of this clone: It is likely a read error, because the conserved phenylalanine at the end of the CDR3 is missing. The chain combines TRBV7-6 with TRBJ1-4, with 8 bases lining up with TRBD1. The germline CDR1 and CDR2 sequences are SGHVS and FNYEAQ. V shed 5 bases and J 4 bases; nucleotides not matched to a gene: 6. The CDR3 spans 15 residues. The CDR3 protein is CASSPRDRYNEKLFV. The DNA of the CDR3 is TGTGCCAGCAGCCCCCGGGACAGGTATAATGAAAAACTGTTTGTT.

This clone came up once. The V call is TRBV10-3, the J call TRBJ2-5; TRBD2 is a possible D gene (6 bases). Germline V gene lookup returns CDR1 ENHRY and CDR2 SYGVKD. The germline V and J ends were trimmed by 6 bases and 2 bases, with 13 bases remaining between them. The CDR3 runs 14 residues. In nucleotides, the CDR3 is TGTGCCATCAGCGGGGACTCCATACAAGAGACCCAGTACTTC. Encoded protein: CAISGDSIQETQYF.

The chain links TRBV14 to TRBJ1-1; a possible D gene is TRBD1 (5 bases). The CDR3 is made up of 16 amino acids. V dropped 0 bases and J dropped 1 base, with 12 bases sitting between them. Germline CDR1 is SGHDN and CDR2 is FVKESK. CDR3 DNA sequence: TGTGCCAGCAGCCAAGAGCGGAGGGGAAGGAACACTGAAGCTTTCTTT. Amino acids: CASSQERRGRNTEAFF. Full variable domain (remainder filled in from reference TRBV14 and TRBJ1-1): EAGVTQFPSHSVIEKGQTVTLRCDPISGHDNLYWYRRVMGKEIKFLLHFVKESKQDESGMPNNRFLAERTGGTYSTLKVQPAELEDSGVYFCASSQERRGRNTEAFFGQGTRLTVV.

This chain joins TRBV7-9 and TRBJ1-1; a weak D match, TRBD1 (5 bases). The V gene's germline CDR1 is SEHNR and CDR2 FQNEAQ (reference sequence). Trimming took off 3 bases at V and 6 bases at J, with 17 bases between the two ends. The CDR3 runs 15 residues. CDR3 region: CASSFRTPTHAEAFF. The DNA for the CDR3 is TGTGCCAGCAGCTTCCGGACACCAACTCACGCTGAAGCTTTCTTT. The full variable domain, with the rest looked up from reference TRBV7-9 and TRBJ1-1, is DTGVSQNPRHKITKRGQNVTFRCDPISEHNRLYWYRQTLGQGPEFLTYFQNEAQLEKSRLLSDRFSAERPKGSFSTLEIQRTEQGDSAMYLCASSFRTPTHAEAFFGQGTRLTVV.

The rearrangement links TRBV30 to TRBJ2-2, with 8 bases that match TRBD2. This CDR3 has 20 amino acids. The ends lost 1 base at V and 5 bases at J; junction bases unmatched: 21. Germline CDR1 GTSNPN, CDR2 SVGIG (reference sequence). The CDR3 nucleotides are TGTGCCTGGAGTGATTTCAGGGGAAAACTAGCGGCCCGAGGGACCGGGGAGCTGTTTTTT. It encodes CAWSDFRGKLAARGTGELFF.

V usage is TRBV28 and J usage is TRBJ1-1; TRBD1 agrees at 7 bases. In germline, CDR1 is MDHEN, CDR2 SYDVKM. This CDR3 is built from 16 residues. Germline trimming cut 8 bases from V and 1 base from J; bases unmatched to any gene: 13. CDR3 protein: CASGITGQTSNTEAFF. Here the CDR3 DNA reads TGTGCCAGCGGGATAACGGGACAGACCTCGAACACTGAAGCTTTCTTT.

V usage is TRBV5-6 and J usage is TRBJ2-1, with D possibly matching TRBD2 (5 bases). Germline lookup yields CDR1 SGHDT and CDR2 YYEEEE. The V end was cut by 3 bases, the J end by 15 bases, with 13 bases between. The CDR3 contains 11 residues. The CDR3, as DNA: TGTGCCAGCAGCTCCGGACTGAATGTGTTCTTC. Translation: CASSSGLNVFF.

V usage is TRBV6-1 and J usage is TRBJ2-5, with D maybe TRBD1 (6 bases). The CDR3 runs to 15 residues. The germline V gene encodes CDR1 MNHNS and CDR2 SASEGT. The V end was cut by 4 bases, the J end by 3 bases, with 15 bases between. Written as DNA, the CDR3 is TGTGCCAGCAGTGCCTCTCCCGGGACAAAAGAGACCCAGTACTTC. Encoded protein: CASSASPGTKETQYF.

The J gene is TRBJ2-1, the V gene TRBV6-5, with a weak D call TRBD2 (5 bases). CDR3 size: 14 residues. Trimming removed 7 bases from V and 5 bases from J, with 15 bases in between. Germline V CDR1 and CDR2: MNHEY, SVGAGI. The CDR3 DNA is TGTGCCAGCAATCAGCCGGGAACAAACAATGAGCAGTTCTTC. This codes for CASNQPGTNNEQFF.

V usage is TRBV28 and J usage is TRBJ2-5, with D possibly TRBD2 on 6 matching bases. The closer fit of TRBJ2-7 to the DNA end suggests the J call may be wrong. CDR1 and CDR2 (germline): MDHEN, SYDVKM. The length of the CDR3 is 13 residues. The CDR3 DNA is TGTGCCAGCAGTTTAGGAGGGTTCTACGAGCAGTACTTC. Its protein is CASSLGGFYEQYF.

The chain joins TRBV6-1 to TRBJ2-2, with D possibly TRBD2 on 6 matching bases. The CDR3 covers 15 residues. The germline V and J ends were trimmed by 3 bases and 2 bases, with 10 bases remaining between them. Germline V gene sequence: CDR1 MNHNS, CDR2 SASEGT. For the CDR3, the DNA is TGTGCCAGCAGTGAGGAGGGAGTTAACACCGGGGAGCTGTTTTTT. Encoded protein: CASSEEGVNTGELFF.